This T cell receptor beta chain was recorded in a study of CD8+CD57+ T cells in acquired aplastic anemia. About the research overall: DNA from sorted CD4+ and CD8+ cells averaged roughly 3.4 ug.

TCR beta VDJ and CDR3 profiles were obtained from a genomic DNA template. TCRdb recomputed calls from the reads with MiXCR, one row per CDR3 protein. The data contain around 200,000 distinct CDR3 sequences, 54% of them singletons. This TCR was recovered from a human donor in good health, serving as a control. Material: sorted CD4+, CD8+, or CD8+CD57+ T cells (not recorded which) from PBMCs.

The CDR3 spells CATSSFDRRYEQYF. CDR3 DNA sequence: TGTGCCACCAGCAGCTTCGACAGAAGGTACGAGCAGTACTTC. This chain links TRBV15 with TRBJ2-7, with D tentatively TRBD1 (5 bases). Germline CDR1 LNHNV, CDR2 YYDKDF (reference sequence). This CDR3 is 14 amino acids long. With 3 bases removed from V and 4 bases from J, the gap between germline ends came to 13 bases.